The present T cell receptor (beta chain) was sequenced within a study of shared clonotypes between healthy human individuals. Whole-study findings and limits: It was the non-shared clonotypes that had lower generation probabilities than clonotypes shared by all four donors. Only blood was sampled; tissue repertoires likely differ. Large sequencing depth failed to make sorted-subset sequencing complete, rarefaction showed.

Germline V gives CDR1 PRHDT, CDR2 FYEKMQ (reference sequence). J lost 6 bases, V lost 4 bases, and 14 bases had no gene match. The CDR3 covers 18 residues. CD45RO negativity and positive selection for CCR7 defined naive CD8 cells, a population that excluded terminally differentiated effector memory CD45RA+ cells. TCRdb's copy holds only in-frame clones and misses some; the assay was immunoSEQ multiplex PCR. The sample holds some 2,000,000 clones, approximately 95% seen once. Concerning this clone itself: The antigen is unknown.

The source of this sequence is a man between 18 and 29 years old in good health. J is TRBJ2-7 and V is TRBV13; 14 nucleotides agree with TRBD2. Sequenced input: naive CD8+ T cells sorted from blood. CDR3: CASSSGTSGSGAGGEQYF. The CDR3 DNA follows: TGTGCCAGCAGCTCCGGGACTAGCGGGAGTGGAGCCGGGGGCGAGCAGTACTTC. Full variable domain (rest looked up from reference TRBV13 and TRBJ2-7): AAGVIQSPRHLIKEKRETATLKCYPIPRHDTVYWYQQGPGQDPQFLISFYEKMQSDKGSIPDRFSAQQFSDYHSELNMSSLELGDSALYFCASSSGTSGSGAGGEQYFGPGTRLTVT.